This TCR beta chain was sequenced during a study of cytomegalovirus exposure and HLA in healthy donors. Notes on this clone: Antigen unknown.

CDR1 is PRHDT and CDR2 is FYEKMQ in the germline V gene (reference sequence). Unmatched junction bases numbered 7, after V lost 5 bases and J lost 12 bases. The CDR3 loop spans 12 amino acids. Amplification used 60 Vbeta primers and 13 Jbeta primers. Some clones are missing from TCRdb's copy, which holds only in-frame ones; the method was immunoSEQ multiplex PCR. The sample records over 200,000 clones, 80% to 90% being singletons. Study findings and constraints: There were 150 or so TCR beta chains listed as cytomegalovirus-associated. Later analysis showed most CMV-associated TCR beta chains appearing HLA-restricted. A later examination showed that TCR association rates differed by HLA locus, with DRB1 most and HLA-C fewest.

Sequenced sample: PBMCs. This sequence joins TRBV13 and TRBJ2-1; 7 nucleotides match TRBD1. This sequence originates from a young woman in good health and CMV-seronegative. This CDR3 reads CASSASGQLQFF. CDR3 DNA sequence: TGTGCCAGCAGCGCCTCGGGACAGCTGCAGTTCTTC.